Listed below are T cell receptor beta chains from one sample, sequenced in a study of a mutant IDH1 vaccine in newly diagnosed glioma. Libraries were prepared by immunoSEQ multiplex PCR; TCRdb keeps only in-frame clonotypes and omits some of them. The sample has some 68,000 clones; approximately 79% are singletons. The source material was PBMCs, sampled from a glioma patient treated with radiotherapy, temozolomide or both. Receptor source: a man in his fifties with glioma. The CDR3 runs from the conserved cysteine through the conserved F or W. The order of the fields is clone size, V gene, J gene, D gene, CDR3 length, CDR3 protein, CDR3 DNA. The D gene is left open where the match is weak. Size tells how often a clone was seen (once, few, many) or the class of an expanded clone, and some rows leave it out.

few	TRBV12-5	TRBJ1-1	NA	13	CASGLSGNTEAFF	TGTGCTAGTGGCCTATCGGGGAACACTGAAGCTTTCTTT
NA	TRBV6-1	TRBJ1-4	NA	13	CASLGRTNEKLFF	TGTGCCAGCTTGGGACGGACTAATGAAAAACTGTTTTTT
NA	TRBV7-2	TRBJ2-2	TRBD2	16	CASSLRGLALTGELFF	TGTGCCAGCAGCTTACGGGGACTAGCGCTCACCGGGGAGCTGTTTTTT
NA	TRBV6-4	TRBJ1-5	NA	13	CASSEREHQPQHF	TGTGCCAGCAGTGAAAGGGAACATCAGCCCCAGCATTTT
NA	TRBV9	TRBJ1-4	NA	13	CASSVGSGTKLFF	TGTGCCAGCAGCGTAGGTTCAGGAACGAAACTGTTTTTT
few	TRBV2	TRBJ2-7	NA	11	CASSPVKGQYF	TGTGCCAGCTCCCCCGTCAAAGGGCAGTACTTC
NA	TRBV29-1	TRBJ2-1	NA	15	CSVHLVGFSYNEQFF	TGCAGCGTTCACCTTGTGGGGTTCTCGTACAATGAGCAGTTCTTC
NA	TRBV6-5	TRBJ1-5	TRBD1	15	CASRPPGGASQPQHF	TGTGCCAGCAGGCCCCCAGGGGGCGCGAGTCAGCCCCAGCATTTT
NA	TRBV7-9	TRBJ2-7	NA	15	CASSPNLLYSFEQYF	TGTGCCAGCAGTCCGAATCTCCTTTATTCATTCGAGCAGTACTTC
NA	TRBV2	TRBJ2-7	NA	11	CASSPYHEQYF	TGTGCCAGCTCCCCGTACCACGAGCAGTACTTC
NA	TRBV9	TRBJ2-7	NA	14	CASSVGDGPYEQYF	TGTGCCAGCAGCGTAGGGGACGGACCCTACGAGCAGTACTTC
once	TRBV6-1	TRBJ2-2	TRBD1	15	CASIRTGGVTGELFF	TGTGCCAGCATCCGAACAGGGGGCGTAACCGGGGAGCTGTTTTTT
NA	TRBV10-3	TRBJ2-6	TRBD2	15	CATTGGSSGANVLTF	TGTGCCACTACGGGAGGATCCTCTGGGGCCAACGTCCTGACTTTC
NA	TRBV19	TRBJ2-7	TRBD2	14	CASRSARGGSEQYF	TGTGCCAGTAGGTCCGCCCGGGGCGGGAGCGAGCAGTACTTC
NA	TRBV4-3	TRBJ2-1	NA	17	CASSQRQSEFSYNEQFF	TGCGCCAGCAGCCAAAGACAGTCAGAGTTCTCCTACAATGAGCAGTTCTTC
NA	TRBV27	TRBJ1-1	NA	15	CASSFVPEGNTEAFF	TGTGCCAGCAGTTTTGTCCCTGAGGGGAACACTGAAGCTTTCTTT
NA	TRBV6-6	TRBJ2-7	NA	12	CASRYSSYEQYF	TGTGCCAGCAGATACAGCTCCTACGAGCAGTACTTC
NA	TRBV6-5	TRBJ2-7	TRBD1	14	CASSRQGGPYEQYF	TGTGCCAGCAGCAGACAGGGGGGACCCTACGAGCAGTACTTC
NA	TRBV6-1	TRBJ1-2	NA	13	CASSESSGNGYTF	TGTGCCAGCAGTGAAAGCTCCGGGAATGGCTACACCTTC
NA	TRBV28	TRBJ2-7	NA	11	CASTSTYEQYF	TGTGCCAGCACCTCCACCTACGAGCAGTACTTC
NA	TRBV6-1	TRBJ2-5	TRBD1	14	CASSELNRGQTQYF	TGTGCCAGCAGTGAATTAAACAGGGGGCAGACCCAGTACTTC